The rows below give T cell receptor beta chains drawn from one sample of a study of blood T cell repertoires in COVID-19. Profiling relied on immunoSEQ multiplex PCR, and the TCRdb table lists in-frame clones only, not all of them. The sample has about 58,000 clones, about 83% seen once. The sequenced sample consisted of peripheral blood. Receptors originate from a man aged 40-55 years with active COVID-19. Each CDR3 is given with its conserved first and last residue. The D gene is left open where the match is weak. The size of a clone is reported for some rows only, either as once, few or many, or as a class for expanded clones.

v_gene,j_gene,abundance,d_gene,CDR3nt,CDR3aa
TRBV19,TRBJ1-4,NA,NA,TGTGCCAGTTCCCCCCAGGGCTTCACTAATGAAAAACTGTTTTTT,CASSPQGFTNEKLFF
TRBV14,TRBJ2-1,NA,NA,TGTGCCAGCAGCCACCCCTGGGGCAGGGTCTCCTACAATGAGCAGTTCTTC,CASSHPWGRVSYNEQFF
TRBV29-1,TRBJ2-1,NA,TRBD2,TGCAGCGTTGGTGGGGCTAGCGGGAGTGGGTACAATGAGCAGTTCTTC,CSVGGASGSGYNEQFF
TRBV3-1/TRBV3-2,TRBJ1-1,NA,TRBD1,TGTGCCAGCAGCCACACAGGGGCGGCTTTCTTT,CASSHTGAAFF
TRBV29-1,TRBJ2-2,NA,TRBD1,TGCAGCGTTCTCGGCAGGGGGCGAACCGGGGAGCTGTTTTTT,CSVLGRGRTGELFF
TRBV9,TRBJ1-1,NA,NA,TGTGCCAGCAGCGTAGTAAGGGGCACTGAAGCTTTCTTT,CASSVVRGTEAFF
TRBV4-2,TRBJ2-2,NA,NA,TGTGCCAGCAGCCAAGAAGTCGATACTAACGGGGAGCTGTTTTTT,CASSQEVDTNGELFF
TRBV27,TRBJ2-2,NA,NA,TGTGCCAGCAGTTTGTCGGGGTCGAACACCGGGGAGCTGTTTTTT,CASSLSGSNTGELFF
TRBV7-8,TRBJ1-5,NA,NA,TGTGCCAGCAGCGAAGGGTCGGGAGATCAGCCCCAGCATTTT,CASSEGSGDQPQHF
TRBV29-1,TRBJ1-2,NA,NA,TGCAGCGTCGGGGCGGGGGCTAACTATGGCTACACCTTC,CSVGAGANYGYTF
TRBV19,TRBJ2-1,few,TRBD2,TGTGCCAGTAGTGGGACTAGCGGGAGAGGAGAGCAGTTCTTC,CASSGTSGRGEQFF
TRBV24-1,TRBJ2-1,NA,TRBD2,TGTGCCACCAGTGACCAACTAGCGGCTCATCCCAATGAGCAGTTCTTC,CATSDQLAAHPNEQFF
TRBV28,TRBJ2-7,NA,TRBD2,TGTGCCGCGTTAGCGGGAGGGCCCGAGCAGTACTTC,CAALAGGPEQYF
TRBV7-2,TRBJ2-1,NA,NA,TGTGCCAGCAGCGCCACAAGGGGGGGAAATGAGCAGTTCTTC,CASSATRGGNEQFF
TRBV28,TRBJ2-3,NA,TRBD2,TGTGCCAGCAGCTTTCCGGGACTAGCGGCGACAGATACGCAGTATTTT,CASSFPGLAATDTQYF
TRBV24-1,TRBJ2-3,NA,NA,TGTGCCACCAGTGATTTGACGACAGGTCTTAGCACAGATACGCAGTATTTT,CATSDLTTGLSTDTQYF
TRBV5-1,TRBJ1-1,NA,NA,TGCGCCAGCAGCCGCCAGCGAAACCTGGCTGAAGCTTTCTTT,CASSRQRNLAEAFF
TRBV2,TRBJ2-7,NA,TRBD2,TGTGCCAGCAGTGCGGCGGGAGGAGAGTACGAGCAGTACTTC,CASSAAGGEYEQYF
TRBV9,TRBJ2-3,NA,TRBD2,TGTGCCAGCAGCGTAGGACCGGGACTAAGCACAGATACGCAGTATTTT,CASSVGPGLSTDTQYF
TRBV5-1,TRBJ2-7,NA,NA,TGCGCCAGCAGCCCTGCAGCAGCAGGGTACGAGCAGTACTTC,CASSPAAAGYEQYF
TRBV2,TRBJ2-1,NA,TRBD2,TGTGCCAGCAGTGGAGGGACTAGCGGATACAATGAGCAGTTCTTC,CASSGGTSGYNEQFF
TRBV28,TRBJ2-2,NA,NA,TGTGCCAGCAGGAAAGGGTTGCGGGCCGGGGAGCTGTTTTTT,CASRKGLRAGELFF
TRBV6-2/TRBV6-3,TRBJ2-3,NA,NA,TGTGCCAGCAGTGTCCGTGGCACAGATACGCAGTATTTT,CASSVRGTDTQYF
TRBV14,TRBJ1-6,few,NA,TGTGCCAGCAGCCATCGGGACATCGGGCATTCACCCCTCCACTTT,CASSHRDIGHSPLHF
TRBV9,TRBJ2-3,once,TRBD2,TGTGCCAGCAGCGTCCGGAGCGGGAGCGCAGATACGCAGTATTTT,CASSVRSGSADTQYF
TRBV9,TRBJ2-2,NA,TRBD2,TGTGCCAGCAGCGTAGCTCCGGCTAGCGGGAACACCGGGGAGCTGTTTTTT,CASSVAPASGNTGELFF
TRBV29-1,TRBJ2-1,once,NA,TGCAGCGTTGAAATCTCCCAGGGGAGTAGGAGCAATGAGCAGTTCTTC,CSVEISQGSRSNEQFF
TRBV9,TRBJ2-1,once,TRBD1,TGTGCCAGCAGCGTAGAGGGGGCCATTAGGAATGAGCAGTTCTTC,CASSVEGAIRNEQFF
TRBV4-2,TRBJ1-5,NA,NA,TGTGCCAGCAGCCAAGAAACAAGTAATCAGCCCCAGCATTTT,CASSQETSNQPQHF
TRBV19,TRBJ1-6,NA,NA,TGTGCCAGTAGTGAGGCGGGACTAATATATAATTCACCCCTCCACTTT,CASSEAGLIYNSPLHF
TRBV6-5,TRBJ2-5,NA,NA,TGTGCCACCGGAGCTGTCCAAGAGACCCAGTACTTC,CATGAVQETQYF
TRBV19,TRBJ2-5,NA,NA,TGTGCCAGTAGTCGAGGAACGACCCTATACCAAGAGACCCAGTACTTC,CASSRGTTLYQETQYF
TRBV6-5,TRBJ2-7,NA,TRBD1,TGTGCCAGCAGTATCCGGGACAGCTCCTACGAGCAGTACTTC,CASSIRDSSYEQYF
TRBV14,TRBJ2-7,once,TRBD1,TGTGCCAGCAGCCTAGACAGGGTATTGAACGAGCAGTACTTC,CASSLDRVLNEQYF
TRBV6-5,TRBJ2-5,NA,TRBD1,TGTGCCAGCAGTCTATCCGGGACAGGGGTGGAGACCCAGTACTTC,CASSLSGTGVETQYF
TRBV27,TRBJ1-2,NA,NA,TGTGCCAGCAGGCGGGGCGGCGGTGACTATGGCTACACCTTC,CASRRGGGDYGYTF
TRBV28,TRBJ2-2,NA,NA,TGTGCCAGCAGTTCCGACCCAAGAGGTTCGGGGGAGCTGTTTTTT,CASSSDPRGSGELFF
TRBV6-5,TRBJ1-2,NA,TRBD1,TGTGCCAGCAGTAAACAGGGGGCGTTAAGGGGCTACACCTTC,CASSKQGALRGYTF
TRBV18,TRBJ2-7,NA,NA,TGTGCCAGCTCACCGTCGAGGACAGTCTACGAGCAGTACTTC,CASSPSRTVYEQYF
TRBV4-1,TRBJ1-2,NA,NA,TGCGCCAGCAGCCAAGATGAGGCTAAGAACTATGGCTACACCTTC,CASSQDEAKNYGYTF
TRBV5-6,TRBJ2-3,NA,TRBD2,TGTGCCAGCAGCCCGACTAGCGGGGGCACAGATACGCAGTATTTT,CASSPTSGGTDTQYF
TRBV18,TRBJ1-3,NA,TRBD1,TGTGCCAGCTCACCGCGGACAGGGGAGATTCCTGGAAACACCATATATTTT,CASSPRTGEIPGNTIYF
TRBV28,TRBJ2-4,NA,TRBD2,TGTGCCAGCAGTTCGAGCGGGAGATACATTCAGTACTTC,CASSSSGRYIQYF
TRBV5-8,TRBJ2-2,once,TRBD1,TGTGCCAGCAGAGGCAGGGGGCGGAACACCGGGGAGCTGTTTTTT,CASRGRGRNTGELFF
TRBV7-9,TRBJ2-7,few,NA,TGTGCCAGCAGCTCTTTTCGATCCAGCTCCTACGAGCAGTACTTC,CASSSFRSSSYEQYF
TRBV11-1,TRBJ1-6,NA,TRBD1,TGTGCCAGCAGCTTAGCGGACAGGGGGGCTTCACCCCTCCACTTT,CASSLADRGASPLHF